Below, one T cell receptor (beta chain) is given with its context. What it binds is not known. TCRdb fed the multiplex PCR reads into MiXCR, producing one record per CDR3 protein. The sample gives fewer than 250,000 distinct CDR3 sequences, about 32% of which show up once; approximately 1.5% is in the top ten. Breast cancer patients provided tissue from their axillary draining lymph nodes. The sample comes from a study of breast tumors, draining lymph nodes, adjacent tissues. Notes on the study in general: Data fit most tumor T cells coming from lymph node, expanding in tumor. Luminal-like breast cancer showed significantly higher tumor–nontumor repertoire similarity than basal-like. Tumor T cell lymph node origin was a supported hypothesis, not proven.

The CDR3 extends over 13 amino acids. Germline lookup yields CDR1 MNHNS and CDR2 SASEGT. The germline V and J ends were trimmed by 6 bases and 1 base, with 9 bases remaining between them. This chain uses TRBV6-1 with TRBJ1-1; D uncertain. This clonotype was sampled from a female donor with breast cancer. Some clones in this sample may be carry-over from other donors' samples. The specimen was axillary lymph node tissue. Written as DNA, the CDR3 is TGTGCCAGCAGAGGGCGGACGAACACTGAAGCTTTCTTT. Amino acid sequence: CASRGRTNTEAFF.